The following is a TCR beta chain sequence with its context. Trimming at V came to 5 bases and at J to 4 bases, leaving 7 bases not matched to a gene. The CDR3 totals 14 residues. Germline V gives CDR1 SGHRS, CDR2 YFSETQ. This entry belongs to a study of blood T cell repertoires in COVID-19. Study in general: COVID-19 samples, acute and convalescent, were from the United States, Italy and Spain.

In the authors' methods: Reference gene primer amplification yielded estimated nucleated cell counts. Some clones are missing from TCRdb's copy, which holds only in-frame ones; the method was immunoSEQ multiplex PCR. The DNA gave D and trimming, while V, J and clone size come from that table. The data show around 68,000 clones, with approximately 88% seen just once and 5% to 6.5% held by the top ten. This receptor was taken from a woman in her 50s with acute or convalescent COVID-19. The V gene is TRBV5-1, the J gene TRBJ1-1; 8 bases fit TRBD1. The specimen was peripheral blood. In nucleotides, the CDR3 is TGCGCCAGCAGACCTCTCACAGGGGGCACTGAAGCTTTCTTT. Protein: CASRPLTGGTEAFF.